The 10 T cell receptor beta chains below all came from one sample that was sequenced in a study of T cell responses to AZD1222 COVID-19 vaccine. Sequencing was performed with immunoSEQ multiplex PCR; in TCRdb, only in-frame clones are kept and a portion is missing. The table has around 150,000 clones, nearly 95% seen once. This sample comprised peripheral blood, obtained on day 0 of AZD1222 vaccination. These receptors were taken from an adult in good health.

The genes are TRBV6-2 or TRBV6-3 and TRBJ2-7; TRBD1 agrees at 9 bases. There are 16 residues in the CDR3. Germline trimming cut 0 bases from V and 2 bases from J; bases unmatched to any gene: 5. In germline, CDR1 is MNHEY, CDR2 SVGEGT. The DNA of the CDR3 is TGTGCCAGCAGTTACTCGAGGGACAGGGCCACCTACGAGCAGTACTTC. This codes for CASSYSRDRATYEQYF.

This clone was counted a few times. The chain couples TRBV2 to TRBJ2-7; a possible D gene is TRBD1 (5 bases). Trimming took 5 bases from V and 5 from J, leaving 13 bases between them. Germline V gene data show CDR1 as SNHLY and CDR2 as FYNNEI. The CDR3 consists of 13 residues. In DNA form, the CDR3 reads TGTGCCAGCAGTCTATCCAGGGTCAACGAGCAGTACTTC. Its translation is CASSLSRVNEQYF.

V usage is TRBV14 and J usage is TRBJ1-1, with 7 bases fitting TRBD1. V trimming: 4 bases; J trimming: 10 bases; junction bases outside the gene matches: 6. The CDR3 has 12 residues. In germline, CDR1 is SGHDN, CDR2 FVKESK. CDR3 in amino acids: CASSPSRGGAFF. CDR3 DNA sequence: TGTGCCAGCAGCCCCTCCAGGGGGGGAGCTTTCTTT. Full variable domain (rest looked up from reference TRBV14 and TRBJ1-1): EAGVTQFPSHSVIEKGQTVTLRCDPISGHDNLYWYRRVMGKEIKFLLHFVKESKQDESGMPNNRFLAERTGGTYSTLKVQPAELEDSGVYFCASSPSRGGAFFGQGTRLTVV.

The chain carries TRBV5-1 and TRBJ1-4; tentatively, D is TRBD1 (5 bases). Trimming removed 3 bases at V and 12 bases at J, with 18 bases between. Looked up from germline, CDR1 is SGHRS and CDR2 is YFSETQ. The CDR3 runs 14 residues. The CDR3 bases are TGCGCCAGCAGCTCCCAACATACAGGCGCCGAACTGTTTTTT. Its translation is CASSSQHTGAELFF.

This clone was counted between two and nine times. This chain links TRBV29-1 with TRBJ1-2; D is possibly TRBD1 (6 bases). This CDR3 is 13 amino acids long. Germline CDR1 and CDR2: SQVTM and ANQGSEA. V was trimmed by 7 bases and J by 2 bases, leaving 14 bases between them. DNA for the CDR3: TGCAGCGCCCTCTGGGGGGCAAACTATGGCTACACCTTC. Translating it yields CSALWGANYGYTF.

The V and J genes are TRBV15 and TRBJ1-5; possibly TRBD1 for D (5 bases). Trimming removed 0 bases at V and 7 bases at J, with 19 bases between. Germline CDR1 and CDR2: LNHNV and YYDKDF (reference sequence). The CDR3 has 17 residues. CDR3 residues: CATSRDPGRLKGQPQHF. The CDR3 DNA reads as TGTGCCACCAGCAGAGACCCCGGTCGGTTGAAGGGGCAGCCCCAGCATTTT.

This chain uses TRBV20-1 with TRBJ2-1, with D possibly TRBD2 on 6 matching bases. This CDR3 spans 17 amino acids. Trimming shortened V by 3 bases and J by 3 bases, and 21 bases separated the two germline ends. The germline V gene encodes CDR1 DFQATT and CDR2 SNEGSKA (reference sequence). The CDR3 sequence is CSASRLQPDYRYNEQFF. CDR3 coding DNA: TGCAGTGCTAGTCGCCTCCAACCGGACTACCGCTACAATGAGCAGTTCTTC.

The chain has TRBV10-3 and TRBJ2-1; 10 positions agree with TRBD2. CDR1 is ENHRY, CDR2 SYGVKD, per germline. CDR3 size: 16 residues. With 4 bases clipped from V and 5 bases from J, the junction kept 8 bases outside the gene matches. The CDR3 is CAISGGSGGTDNEQFF. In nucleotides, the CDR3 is TGTGCCATCAGTGGTGGTAGCGGGGGGACAGACAATGAGCAGTTCTTC.

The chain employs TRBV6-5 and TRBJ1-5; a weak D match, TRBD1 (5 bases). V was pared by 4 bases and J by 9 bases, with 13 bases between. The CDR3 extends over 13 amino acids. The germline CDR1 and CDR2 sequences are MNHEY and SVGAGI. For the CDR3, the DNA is TGTGCCAGCAGTTCCGGGGGGGGAGGGCCCCAGCATTTT. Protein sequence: CASSSGGGGPQHF.

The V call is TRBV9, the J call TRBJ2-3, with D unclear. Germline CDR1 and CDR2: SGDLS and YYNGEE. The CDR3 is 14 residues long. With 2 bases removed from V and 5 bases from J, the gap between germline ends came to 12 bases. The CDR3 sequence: CASSVSSIGDTQYF. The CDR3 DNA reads TGTGCCAGCAGCGTCTCCTCTATCGGAGATACGCAGTATTTT.